These T cell receptor beta chains were read from a single sample in a study of PD-1 blockade in classical Hodgkin lymphoma. The repertoire was sequenced with immunoSEQ multiplex PCR; TCRdb's copy has only in-frame clones and lacks some. The sample has under 35,000 clones, 70% to 80% seen once. Sequencing was performed on peripheral blood mononuclear cells (PBMCs), taken before the fourth cycle of nivolumab. The source is a human donor with classical Hodgkin lymphoma. The CDR3 runs from the conserved cysteine through the conserved F or W. The D gene is left open where the match is weak. The listing skips clone size in some rows; elsewhere it reads once, few, many or a size class.

cdr3_nt: TGTGCCAGCAGCTTGCCACACCTAGAGCAGTATTTT; cdr3_aa: CASSLPHLEQYF; d_call: .; j_call: TRBJ2-3; v_call: TRBV5-4; clone_size: .
cdr3_nt: TGCGCCAGCAGGGGACAGATAAACACTGAAGCTTTCTTT; cdr3_aa: CASRGQINTEAFF; d_call: TRBD1; j_call: TRBJ1-1; v_call: TRBV5-1; clone_size: .
cdr3_nt: TGTGCCAGCAGCCAAGCGGCTAGCGGAGGGTTCTACGAGCAGTACTTC; cdr3_aa: CASSQAASGGFYEQYF; d_call: TRBD2; j_call: TRBJ2-7; v_call: TRBV4-2; clone_size: .
cdr3_nt: TGTGCCAGCAGCGTAGGGGGGGGCTTCGCTGAAGCTTTCTTT; cdr3_aa: CASSVGGGFAEAFF; d_call: .; j_call: TRBJ1-1; v_call: TRBV9; clone_size: .
cdr3_nt: TGTGCCAGTAGGTCACTTCGGACAGCGAGCTCCTACAATGAGCAGTTCTTC; cdr3_aa: CASRSLRTASSYNEQFF; d_call: .; j_call: TRBJ2-1; v_call: TRBV19; clone_size: .
cdr3_nt: TGCGCCAGCAGCTTGGAGGGAAGGACTCTGGCTTCACCCCTCCACTTT; cdr3_aa: CASSLEGRTLASPLHF; d_call: .; j_call: TRBJ1-6; v_call: TRBV5-1; clone_size: .
cdr3_nt: TGTGCCAGCAGCTTCTTGGGACAGTCTCACTATGGCTACACCTTC; cdr3_aa: CASSFLGQSHYGYTF; d_call: TRBD1; j_call: TRBJ1-2; v_call: TRBV7-9; clone_size: few
cdr3_nt: TGTGCCAGCAGCCTGGCCATGGGACAGCTTTACAATGAGCAGTTCTTC; cdr3_aa: CASSLAMGQLYNEQFF; d_call: TRBD1; j_call: TRBJ2-1; v_call: TRBV7-8; clone_size: .
cdr3_nt: TGTGCCACCGCGGTTGGGTATGGCTACACCTTC; cdr3_aa: CATAVGYGYTF; d_call: .; j_call: TRBJ1-2; v_call: TRBV6-5; clone_size: .
cdr3_nt: TGTGCCAGCACAGGGACAGGGAGCTACAATGAGCAGTTCTTC; cdr3_aa: CASTGTGSYNEQFF; d_call: TRBD1; j_call: TRBJ2-1; v_call: TRBV27; clone_size: .
cdr3_nt: TGTGCCAGCAGCCAAGCGGCAGGGAGGGACGAGCAGTACTTC; cdr3_aa: CASSQAAGRDEQYF; d_call: TRBD2; j_call: TRBJ2-7; v_call: TRBV5-5; clone_size: .
cdr3_nt: TGTGCCAGCAGCTTAGTACGGAGCTCTGGAAACACCATATATTTT; cdr3_aa: CASSLVRSSGNTIYF; d_call: .; j_call: TRBJ1-3; v_call: TRBV7-2; clone_size: .
cdr3_nt: TGTGCCAGCAGCCAGCGGGACGAGCAGTACTTC; cdr3_aa: CASSQRDEQYF; d_call: .; j_call: TRBJ2-7; v_call: TRBV4-2; clone_size: medium-sized
cdr3_nt: TGTGCCAGCAGTGACGGGTACGAGCAGTACTTC; cdr3_aa: CASSDGYEQYF; d_call: .; j_call: TRBJ2-7; v_call: TRBV6-1; clone_size: .
cdr3_nt: TGTGCCAGCGGGGCGAACACCGGGGAGCTGTTTTTT; cdr3_aa: CASGANTGELFF; d_call: .; j_call: TRBJ2-2; v_call: TRBV7-6; clone_size: few
cdr3_nt: TGTGCCAGCAGCGCTACAGAGAACACTGAAGCTTTCTTT; cdr3_aa: CASSATENTEAFF; d_call: .; j_call: TRBJ1-1; v_call: TRBV9; clone_size: few
cdr3_nt: TGTGCCATCAGCGCTACTGATAGGAGGAGGGTCGCTGAAGCTTTCTTT; cdr3_aa: CAISATDRRRVAEAFF; d_call: .; j_call: TRBJ1-1; v_call: TRBV10-3; clone_size: .
cdr3_nt: TGTGCCAGTGGGGGATGGGGCACTGAAGCTTTCTTT; cdr3_aa: CASGGWGTEAFF; d_call: .; j_call: TRBJ1-1; v_call: TRBV19; clone_size: .
cdr3_nt: TGTGCCAGCAGCCCGACAGCGACCGGACGCAGTGAAAAACTGTTTTTT; cdr3_aa: CASSPTATGRSEKLFF; d_call: .; j_call: TRBJ1-4; v_call: TRBV7-6; clone_size: .
cdr3_nt: TGTGCCTGGAGTGTACATCTGGGGATGGGAGAGACCCAGTACTTC; cdr3_aa: CAWSVHLGMGETQYF; d_call: .; j_call: TRBJ2-5; v_call: TRBV30; clone_size: .
cdr3_nt: TGTGCCATCAGTGAGACCAATTCAAATGAGCAGTTCTTC; cdr3_aa: CAISETNSNEQFF; d_call: .; j_call: TRBJ2-1; v_call: TRBV10-3; clone_size: few
cdr3_nt: TGTGCCAGCCGGGGGTACAGGGGGCAAGAGACCCAGTACTTC; cdr3_aa: CASRGYRGQETQYF; d_call: TRBD1; j_call: TRBJ2-5; v_call: TRBV7-8; clone_size: once
cdr3_nt: TGTGCCTGGAGTGAGGCCTTAGGGGACTATGGCTACACCTTC; cdr3_aa: CAWSEALGDYGYTF; d_call: .; j_call: TRBJ1-2; v_call: TRBV30; clone_size: .
cdr3_nt: TGTGCCACTACCGGGACAGGGGCCTACGAGCAGTACTTC; cdr3_aa: CATTGTGAYEQYF; d_call: TRBD1; j_call: TRBJ2-7; v_call: TRBV10-3; clone_size: .
cdr3_nt: TGTGCCAGCAACCAGCTAGCGGGAGGGACCGGCGAGCAGTACTTC; cdr3_aa: CASNQLAGGTGEQYF; d_call: TRBD2; j_call: TRBJ2-7; v_call: TRBV28; clone_size: .
cdr3_nt: TGTGCCAGCAGCGTAGATGTCAACGGTGAGCAGTTCTTC; cdr3_aa: CASSVDVNGEQFF; d_call: .; j_call: TRBJ2-1; v_call: TRBV9; clone_size: once
cdr3_nt: TGTGCCAGCAGTTTTGCGGATACGCAGTATTTT; cdr3_aa: CASSFADTQYF; d_call: .; j_call: TRBJ2-3; v_call: TRBV6-5; clone_size: .
cdr3_nt: TGCGCCAGCAGCCAAGATCTTTTCGGGGGGAACTATGGCTACACCTTC; cdr3_aa: CASSQDLFGGNYGYTF; d_call: .; j_call: TRBJ1-2; v_call: TRBV4-3; clone_size: .
cdr3_nt: TGTGCCAGCAGTTTCTTTGGGGTAGCCAAAAACATTCAGTACTTC; cdr3_aa: CASSFFGVAKNIQYF; d_call: .; j_call: TRBJ2-4; v_call: TRBV28; clone_size: .
cdr3_nt: TGTGCCAGCAGTTCGGTCGGGGTGAACACTGAAGCTTTCTTT; cdr3_aa: CASSSVGVNTEAFF; d_call: .; j_call: TRBJ1-1; v_call: TRBV7-9; clone_size: few
cdr3_nt: TGCGCCAGCAGCCAAACCGGGACTATCTCCTACGAGCAGTACTTC; cdr3_aa: CASSQTGTISYEQYF; d_call: TRBD2; j_call: TRBJ2-7; v_call: TRBV5-1; clone_size: .
cdr3_nt: TGTGCCAGCAGTGAAATGGGGGGGGGATGGCGGGAGCAGTACTTC; cdr3_aa: CASSEMGGGWREQYF; d_call: TRBD2; j_call: TRBJ2-7; v_call: TRBV6-1; clone_size: few
cdr3_nt: TGCGCCAGCAGTACATCCCTGGTGAACACTGAAGCTTTCTTT; cdr3_aa: CASSTSLVNTEAFF; d_call: .; j_call: TRBJ1-1; v_call: TRBV4-3; clone_size: few
cdr3_nt: TGTGCCAGTACGGGGATCGAAGCGGTGAACACTGAAGCTTTCTTT; cdr3_aa: CASTGIEAVNTEAFF; d_call: .; j_call: TRBJ1-1; v_call: TRBV19; clone_size: .
cdr3_nt: TGTGCCAGCAGCCCCGGGACCCTGAACGGTTGGGCAGCTTTCTTT; cdr3_aa: CASSPGTLNGWAAFF; d_call: .; j_call: TRBJ1-1; v_call: TRBV5-6; clone_size: .
cdr3_nt: TGTGCCAGCAGCTTATCATCGGCCGTCCAAGAGACCCAGTACTTC; cdr3_aa: CASSLSSAVQETQYF; d_call: .; j_call: TRBJ2-5; v_call: TRBV7-2; clone_size: .
cdr3_nt: TGCGCCAGCAGCCAAGGACCCACGGATGAGCAGTTCTTC; cdr3_aa: CASSQGPTDEQFF; d_call: .; j_call: TRBJ2-1; v_call: TRBV4-3; clone_size: once
cdr3_nt: TGTGCCAGCAGCGTGCGGACAGGCAACACTGAAGCTTTCTTT; cdr3_aa: CASSVRTGNTEAFF; d_call: TRBD1; j_call: TRBJ1-1; v_call: TRBV9; clone_size: once
cdr3_nt: TGTGCCAGCACCCGAGGTTCGGGGGGGGCTGAAGCTTTCTTT; cdr3_aa: CASTRGSGGAEAFF; d_call: .; j_call: TRBJ1-1; v_call: TRBV7-9; clone_size: .
cdr3_nt: TGTGCCAGCTGGGGACGTGATAATTCACCCCTCCACTTT; cdr3_aa: CASWGRDNSPLHF; d_call: .; j_call: TRBJ1-6; v_call: TRBV27; clone_size: .
cdr3_nt: TGTGCCAGCAGCTCCTTGAGACTAGCGGGGTTCACAGATACGCAGTATTTT; cdr3_aa: CASSSLRLAGFTDTQYF; d_call: TRBD2; j_call: TRBJ2-3; v_call: TRBV7-8; clone_size: .
cdr3_nt: TGTGCCAGTAGTATAGAGACTAGCGGGAGGGCCTCAGATACGCAGTATTTT; cdr3_aa: CASSIETSGRASDTQYF; d_call: TRBD2; j_call: TRBJ2-3; v_call: TRBV19; clone_size: .
cdr3_nt: TGTGCCAGTACCTACGCGGGACTTAAAGCTTTCTTT; cdr3_aa: CASTYAGLKAFF; d_call: .; j_call: TRBJ1-1; v_call: TRBV19; clone_size: few
cdr3_nt: TGTGCCAGCAGCCCCGTGGCAGGGGGAGAGACCCAGTACTTC; cdr3_aa: CASSPVAGGETQYF; d_call: TRBD1; j_call: TRBJ2-5; v_call: TRBV27; clone_size: .
cdr3_nt: TGTGCCAGTAAGCGGGGGGCAGCTGGCTACACCTTC; cdr3_aa: CASKRGAAGYTF; d_call: .; j_call: TRBJ1-2; v_call: TRBV19; clone_size: few
cdr3_nt: TGTGCCAGCAGCCGCCCTCAGACTAATGAAAAACTGTTTTTT; cdr3_aa: CASSRPQTNEKLFF; d_call: .; j_call: TRBJ1-4; v_call: TRBV7-9; clone_size: few
cdr3_nt: TGTGCCAGCAGTAGGACAGGGTTTGCAGATACGCAGTATTTT; cdr3_aa: CASSRTGFADTQYF; d_call: TRBD1; j_call: TRBJ2-3; v_call: TRBV25-1; clone_size: .
cdr3_nt: TGTGCCAGCAGATACACAGGGGGCGCCTACGAGCAGTACTTC; cdr3_aa: CASRYTGGAYEQYF; d_call: TRBD1; j_call: TRBJ2-7; v_call: TRBV6-5; clone_size: .
cdr3_nt: TGTGCCAGCAGTTACCGCGGGAGGGGCACTGAAGCTTTCTTT; cdr3_aa: CASSYRGRGTEAFF; d_call: .; j_call: TRBJ1-1; v_call: TRBV6-6; clone_size: .
cdr3_nt: TGTGCCAGCAGTTTTTGGGAAACAAGTGTTTACGAGCAGTACTTC; cdr3_aa: CASSFWETSVYEQYF; d_call: .; j_call: TRBJ2-7; v_call: TRBV27; clone_size: .
cdr3_nt: TGCGCCAGCAGCCAAGTCTTAACGGTCAGCGGGACAGGGGGCTACGAGCAGTACTTC; cdr3_aa: CASSQVLTVSGTGGYEQYF; d_call: TRBD1; j_call: TRBJ2-7; v_call: TRBV4-1; clone_size: .
cdr3_nt: TGCGCCAGCAGCCAACCCGGGACTAGCGGCAATGAGCAGTTCTTC; cdr3_aa: CASSQPGTSGNEQFF; d_call: TRBD2; j_call: TRBJ2-1; v_call: TRBV5-1; clone_size: few
cdr3_nt: TGTGCCAGCAGGCAACAGGGGTCAGAAAAACTGTTTTTT; cdr3_aa: CASRQQGSEKLFF; d_call: TRBD1; j_call: TRBJ1-4; v_call: TRBV7-9; clone_size: once
cdr3_nt: TGTGCCAGCAGTGGGACAAGCACAGATACGCAGTATTTT; cdr3_aa: CASSGTSTDTQYF; d_call: .; j_call: TRBJ2-3; v_call: TRBV2; clone_size: .
cdr3_nt: TGTGCCAGCAGTGAAAACCCTGGGCAGGGGTCTCAAGAGACCCAGTACTTC; cdr3_aa: CASSENPGQGSQETQYF; d_call: .; j_call: TRBJ2-5; v_call: TRBV25-1; clone_size: .
cdr3_nt: TGCGCCAGCAGCCAAGGGGCAGGGGGTAACGAGCAGTACTTC; cdr3_aa: CASSQGAGGNEQYF; d_call: TRBD1; j_call: TRBJ2-7; v_call: TRBV4-3; clone_size: .
cdr3_nt: TGCGCCAGCAGCCAAGATGGCGGTATGCCCCAGCATTTT; cdr3_aa: CASSQDGGMPQHF; d_call: .; j_call: TRBJ1-5; v_call: TRBV4-1; clone_size: .
cdr3_nt: TGTGCCAGCAGTTCCGGGAAAAAAAATTCACCCCTCCACTTT; cdr3_aa: CASSSGKKNSPLHF; d_call: .; j_call: TRBJ1-6; v_call: TRBV27; clone_size: .
cdr3_nt: TGTGCCAGTAGTATATTGGGACAGGGAAGGATTCAAGAGACCCAGTACTTC; cdr3_aa: CASSILGQGRIQETQYF; d_call: TRBD1; j_call: TRBJ2-5; v_call: TRBV19; clone_size: .
cdr3_nt: TGCGCCAGCAGCCAAGGCCGCCCCTTGATCGGTTACGAGCAGTACTTC; cdr3_aa: CASSQGRPLIGYEQYF; d_call: .; j_call: TRBJ2-7; v_call: TRBV4-3; clone_size: once